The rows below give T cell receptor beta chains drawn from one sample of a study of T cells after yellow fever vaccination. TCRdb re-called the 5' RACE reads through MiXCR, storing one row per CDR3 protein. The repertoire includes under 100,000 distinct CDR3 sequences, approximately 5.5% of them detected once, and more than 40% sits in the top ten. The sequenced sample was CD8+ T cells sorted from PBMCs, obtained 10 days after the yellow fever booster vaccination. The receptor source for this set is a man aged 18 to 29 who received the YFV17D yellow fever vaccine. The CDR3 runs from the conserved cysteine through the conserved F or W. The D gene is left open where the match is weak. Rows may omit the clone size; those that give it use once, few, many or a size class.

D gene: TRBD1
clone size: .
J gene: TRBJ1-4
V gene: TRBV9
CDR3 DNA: TGTGCCAGCAGCAGAGATCCCGGGACAGGACCACTTAATGAAAAACTGTTTTTT
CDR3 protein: CASSRDPGTGPLNEKLFF

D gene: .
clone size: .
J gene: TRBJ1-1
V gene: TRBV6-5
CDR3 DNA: TGTGCCAGCAGTTGGCGGTGGGGAACTGAAGCTTTCTTT
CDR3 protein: CASSWRWGTEAFF

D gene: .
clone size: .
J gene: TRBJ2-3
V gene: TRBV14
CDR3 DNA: TGTGCCAGCAGCCAAGATCTTACAGATACGCAGTATTTT
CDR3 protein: CASSQDLTDTQYF

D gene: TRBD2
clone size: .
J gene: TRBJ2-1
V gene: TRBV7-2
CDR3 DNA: TGTGCCAGCAGCCCGAAACCGGGACTAGCGGGGGTCTCCTACAATGAGCAGTTCTTC
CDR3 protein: CASSPKPGLAGVSYNEQFF

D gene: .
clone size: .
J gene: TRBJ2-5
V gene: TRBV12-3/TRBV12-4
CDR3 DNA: TGTGCCAGCAGTTTAGGGGGGGGGCCCTTGGAGACCCAGTACTTC
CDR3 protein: CASSLGGGPLETQYF

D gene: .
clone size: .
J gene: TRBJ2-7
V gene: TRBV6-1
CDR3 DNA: TGTGCCACCCGACTAACTTTTGAGCAGTACTTC
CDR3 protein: CATRLTFEQYF

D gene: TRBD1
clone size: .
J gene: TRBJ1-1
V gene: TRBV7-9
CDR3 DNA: TGTGCCAGCAGCCCCCGACAGGGAAACACTGAAGCTTTCTTT
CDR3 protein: CASSPRQGNTEAFF

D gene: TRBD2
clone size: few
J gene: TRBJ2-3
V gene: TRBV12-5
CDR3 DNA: TGTGCTAGTGGTACCTCCGGGACTAGTAAAGATACGCAGTATTTT
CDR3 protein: CASGTSGTSKDTQYF

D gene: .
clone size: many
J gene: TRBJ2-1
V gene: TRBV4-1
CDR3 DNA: TGCGCCAGCAGCCAAGGATTTAACCCCGTCTATGAGCAGTTCTTC
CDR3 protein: CASSQGFNPVYEQFF

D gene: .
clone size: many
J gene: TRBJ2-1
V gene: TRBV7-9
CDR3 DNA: TGTGCCAGCACCGGGGCCTTATACAATGAGCAGTTCTTC
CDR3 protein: CASTGALYNEQFF

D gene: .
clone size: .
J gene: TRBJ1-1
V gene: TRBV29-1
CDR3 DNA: TGCAGCGTTGGAGGGGACGATTTCTTT
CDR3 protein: CSVGGDDFF

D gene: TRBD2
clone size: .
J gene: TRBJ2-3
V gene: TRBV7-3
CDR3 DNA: TGTGCCAGCAGCTTAGTTGTCGGGGGGAGCACAGATACGCAGTATTTT
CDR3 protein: CASSLVVGGSTDTQYF

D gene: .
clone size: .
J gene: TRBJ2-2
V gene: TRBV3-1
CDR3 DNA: TGTGCCAGCAGCCACCTCGTAGGAAACACCGGGGAGCTGTTTTTT
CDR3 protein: CASSHLVGNTGELFF

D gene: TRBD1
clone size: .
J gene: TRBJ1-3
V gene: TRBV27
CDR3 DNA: TGTGCCAGCTCCAGGGACAGGGGTTCAGGAAACACCATATATTTT
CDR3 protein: CASSRDRGSGNTIYF

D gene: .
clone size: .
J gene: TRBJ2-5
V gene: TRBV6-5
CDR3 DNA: TGTGCCAGCAGTTACTGGGACGGCCAAGAGACCCAGTACTTC
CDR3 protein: CASSYWDGQETQYF

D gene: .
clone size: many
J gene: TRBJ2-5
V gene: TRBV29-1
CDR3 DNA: TGCAGCGTTGAGGGAAACCAAGAGACCCAGTACTTC
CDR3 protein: CSVEGNQETQYF

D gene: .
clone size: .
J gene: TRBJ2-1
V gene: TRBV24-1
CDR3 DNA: TGTGCCACCAGTGACACGGACACGAATGAGCAGTTCTTC
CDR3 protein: CATSDTDTNEQFF

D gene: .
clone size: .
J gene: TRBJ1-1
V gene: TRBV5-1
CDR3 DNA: TGCGCCAGCAGTTCTCATGTCCGTCCGGGATGGGGAGCTGAAGCTTTCTTT
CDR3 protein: CASSSHVRPGWGAEAFF

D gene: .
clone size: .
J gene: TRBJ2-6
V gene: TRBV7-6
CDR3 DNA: TGTGCCAGCAGCTCCTCCATAGGGGCCAACGTCCTGACTTTC
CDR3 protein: CASSSSIGANVLTF

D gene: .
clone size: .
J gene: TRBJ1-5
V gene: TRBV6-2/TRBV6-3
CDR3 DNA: TGTGCCAGCAGCTTAGGGTTCGACGGGAATCAGCCCCAGCATTTT
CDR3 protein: CASSLGFDGNQPQHF

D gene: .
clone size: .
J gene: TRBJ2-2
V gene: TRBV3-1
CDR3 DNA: TGTGCCAGCAGCCCCTACCAGGAGGAGCTGTTTTTT
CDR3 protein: CASSPYQEELFF

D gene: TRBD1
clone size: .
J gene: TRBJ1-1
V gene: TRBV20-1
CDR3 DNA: TGCAGTGCCTCGGACAGGGGCGAGCTGGTCTCCGCTTTCTTT
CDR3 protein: CSASDRGELVSAFF

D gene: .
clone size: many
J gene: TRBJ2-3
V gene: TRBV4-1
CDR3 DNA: TGCGCCAGCAGCCAACGCGGGACAACAGATACGCAGTATTTT
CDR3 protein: CASSQRGTTDTQYF

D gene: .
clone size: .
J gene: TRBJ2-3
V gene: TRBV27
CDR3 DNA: TGTGCCAGCAGTCCTCTAGGGGGTGGGAATACGCAGTATTTT
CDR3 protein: CASSPLGGGNTQYF

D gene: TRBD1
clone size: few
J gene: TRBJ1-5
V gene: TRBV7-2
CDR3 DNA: TGTGCCAGCAGCCCGGACAGGGACTCGTATCAGCCCCAGCATTTT
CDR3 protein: CASSPDRDSYQPQHF

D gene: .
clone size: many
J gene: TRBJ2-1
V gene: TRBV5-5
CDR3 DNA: TGTGCCAGCAGCTTGCCAGGGTACAATGAGCAGTTCTTC
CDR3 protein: CASSLPGYNEQFF

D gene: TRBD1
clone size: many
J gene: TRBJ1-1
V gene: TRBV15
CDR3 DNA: TGTGCCACCAGCACCGGACAGGGGATCTGGCGAGCTTTCTTT
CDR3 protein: CATSTGQGIWRAFF